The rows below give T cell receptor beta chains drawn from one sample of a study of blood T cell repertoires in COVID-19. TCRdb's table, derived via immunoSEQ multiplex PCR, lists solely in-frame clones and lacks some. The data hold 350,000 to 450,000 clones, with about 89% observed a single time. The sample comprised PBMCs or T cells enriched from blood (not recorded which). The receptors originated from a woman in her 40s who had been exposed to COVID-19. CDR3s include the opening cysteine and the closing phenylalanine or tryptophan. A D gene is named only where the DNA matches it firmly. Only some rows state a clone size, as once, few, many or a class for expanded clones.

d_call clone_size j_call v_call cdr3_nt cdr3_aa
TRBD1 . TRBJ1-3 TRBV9 TGTGCCAGCAGCCCAGGGGGACAGGGAGGAAACACCATATATTTT CASSPGGQGGNTIYF
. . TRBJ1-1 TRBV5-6 TGTGCCAGCAGCTTGCTGTCCAGGCGGAACACTGAAGCTTTCTTT CASSLLSRRNTEAFF
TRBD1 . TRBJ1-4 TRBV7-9 TGTGCCAGCAGCTGGGTCCGGACAGGGGATAAACTGTTTTTT CASSWVRTGDKLFF
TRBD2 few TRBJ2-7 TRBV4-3 TGCGCCAGCAGCCAAGTGAGCGGGAGTGGCGAGCAGTACTTC CASSQVSGSGEQYF
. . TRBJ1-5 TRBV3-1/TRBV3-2 TGTGCCAGCAGCCGCGGCAGAAATCAGCCCCAGCATTTT CASSRGRNQPQHF
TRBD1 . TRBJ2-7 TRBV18 TGTGCCAGCTCACCACTCTCGGACAGGGGAAGGGGCGAGCAGTACTTC CASSPLSDRGRGEQYF
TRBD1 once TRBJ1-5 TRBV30 TGTGCCTGGAGTGTACAATTCGGGACAGGCGCCCAGCATTTT CAWSVQFGTGAQHF
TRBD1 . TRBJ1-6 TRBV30 TGTGCCTGGAGTGCCGGGACAGTTAATTCACCCCTCCACTTT CAWSAGTVNSPLHF
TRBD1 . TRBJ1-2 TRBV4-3 TGCGCCAGCAGCCAAGACCTATGGGACAGGGGGATGGCGATCGGCTACACCTTC CASSQDLWDRGMAIGYTF
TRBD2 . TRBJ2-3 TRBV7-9 TGTGCCAGCAGCCAACCCAGCGGGAAGGTAGACACAGATACGCAGTATTTT CASSQPSGKVDTDTQYF
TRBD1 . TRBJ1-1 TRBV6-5 TGTGCCAGCAGTTACGTGACAGGGGGAACTGAAGCTTTCTTT CASSYVTGGTEAFF
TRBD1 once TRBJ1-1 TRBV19 TGTGCCAGTAGTATCCCCTCCCGGGCCAGACAGGGTGAAGCTTTCTTT CASSIPSRARQGEAFF
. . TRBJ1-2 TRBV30 TGTGCCTGGAGTGTTCGTGGACACCTTAACTATGGCTACACCTTC CAWSVRGHLNYGYTF
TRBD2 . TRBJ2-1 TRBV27 TGTGCCAGCAGTACTAGCGGGAGCTCCTACAATGAGCAGTTCTTC CASSTSGSSYNEQFF
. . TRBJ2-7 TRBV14 TGTGCCAGCAGCCAAGGTGAGGGTTGGTCCTACGAGCAGTACTTC CASSQGEGWSYEQYF
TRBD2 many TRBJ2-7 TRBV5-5 TGTGCCAGCAGCCCGGGAGGGTCTTGGACCTACGAGCAGTACTTC CASSPGGSWTYEQYF
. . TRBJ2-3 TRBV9 TGTGCCAGCGGAGTTGGGTACACAGATACGCAGTATTTT CASGVGYTDTQYF
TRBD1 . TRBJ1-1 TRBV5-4 TGTGCCAGCAGCGGGGGGACAGGGGGCAGGAGGGACACTGAAGCTTTCTTT CASSGGTGGRRDTEAFF
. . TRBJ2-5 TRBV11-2 TGTGCCAGCAGACTCCTCCAAGAGACCCAGTACTTC CASRLLQETQYF
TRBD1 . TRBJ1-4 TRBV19 TGTGCCAGTACTCCACCATGGGACAGGGTTATAACTAATGAAAAACTGTTTTTT CASTPPWDRVITNEKLFF
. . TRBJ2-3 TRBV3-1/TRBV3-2 TGTGCCAGCAGCCAAGATCGGGGGACGGAGTATTTT CASSQDRGTEYF
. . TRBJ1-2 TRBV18 TGTGCCAGCTCCCTTCGGCAGGGACAAGATGGCTACACCTTC CASSLRQGQDGYTF
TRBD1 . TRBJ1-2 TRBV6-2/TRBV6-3 TGTGCCAGCAGTAAGGGTGGGACAGGGCGACGGAACTATGGCTACACCTTC CASSKGGTGRRNYGYTF
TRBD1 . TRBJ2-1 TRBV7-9 TGTGCCAGCAGCTTAACGACAGGGGGGAATGAGCAGTTCTTC CASSLTTGGNEQFF
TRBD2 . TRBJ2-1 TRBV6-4 TGTGCCAGCAGTCAACTAGCGGGGGGGGTGTATGAGCAGTTCTTC CASSQLAGGVYEQFF
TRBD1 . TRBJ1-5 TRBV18 TGTGCCAGCTCACGACGACAGGGGGCTTCTCAGCCCCAGCATTTT CASSRRQGASQPQHF
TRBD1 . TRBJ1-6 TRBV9 TGTGCCAGCAGCGTTGGTTGGCGACAGGGAGATTCACCCCTCCACTTT CASSVGWRQGDSPLHF
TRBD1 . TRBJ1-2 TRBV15 TGTGCCACCAGCAGAGATCAGGGGGCCGGTGGCTACACCTTC CATSRDQGAGGYTF
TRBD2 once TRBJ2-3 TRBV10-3 TGTGCCATCAGTGCGACTAGCGGCTTCACAGATACGCAGTATTTT CAISATSGFTDTQYF
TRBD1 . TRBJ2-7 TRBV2 TGTGCCAGCACGGACAGGTCCTACGAGCAGTACTTC CASTDRSYEQYF
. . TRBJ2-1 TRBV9 TGTGCCAGCAGCCCCCCGGCCTACAATGAGCAGTTCTTC CASSPPAYNEQFF
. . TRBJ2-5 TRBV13 TGTGCCAGCAGCTCATCCCAAGAGACCCAGTACTTC CASSSSQETQYF
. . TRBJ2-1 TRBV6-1 TGTGCCAGCAGTGAAGTGTGGGGTAGCGGCGGTAACAATGAGCAGTTCTTC CASSEVWGSGGNNEQFF
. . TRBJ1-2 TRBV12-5 TGTGCTAGTGGTTTGGGAGGGCTTGGCTACACCTTC CASGLGGLGYTF
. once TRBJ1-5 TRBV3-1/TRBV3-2 TGTGCCAGCAGCCACGGGACAAGTCAGCCCCAGCATTTT CASSHGTSQPQHF
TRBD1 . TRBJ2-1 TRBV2 TGTGCCAGCACCGAAAGTGGGACAGGGTTTTACAATGAGCAGTTCTTC CASTESGTGFYNEQFF
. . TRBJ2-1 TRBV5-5 TGTGCCAGCAGCTTGGGACTATACAATGAGCAGTTCTTC CASSLGLYNEQFF
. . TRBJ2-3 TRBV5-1 TGCGCCAGCAGCTCGACTTTAGATACGCAGTATTTT CASSSTLDTQYF
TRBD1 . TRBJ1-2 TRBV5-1 TGCGCCAGCAGCTTGGCCATGGGGACAGGGGTTGTTGGCTACACCTTC CASSLAMGTGVVGYTF